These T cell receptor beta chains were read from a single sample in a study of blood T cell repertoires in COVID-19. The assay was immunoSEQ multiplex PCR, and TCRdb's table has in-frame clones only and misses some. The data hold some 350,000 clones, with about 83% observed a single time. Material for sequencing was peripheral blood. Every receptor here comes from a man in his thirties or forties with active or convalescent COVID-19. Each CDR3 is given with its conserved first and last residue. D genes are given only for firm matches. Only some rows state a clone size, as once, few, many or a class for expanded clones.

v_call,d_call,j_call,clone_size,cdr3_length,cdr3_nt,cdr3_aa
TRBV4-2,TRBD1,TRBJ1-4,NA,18,TGTGCCAGCAGCTTATCCCTTGGTGGGGGACAGGATGGTGAAAAACTGTTTTTT,CASSLSLGGGQDGEKLFF
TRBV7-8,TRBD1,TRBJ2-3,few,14,TGTGCCAGCAGCCCCCGGACAGGGAGAGATACGCAGTATTTT,CASSPRTGRDTQYF
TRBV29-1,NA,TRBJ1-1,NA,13,TGCAGCGTTTCGGGGGTCATGAACACTGAAGCTTTCTTT,CSVSGVMNTEAFF
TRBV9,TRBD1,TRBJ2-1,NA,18,TGTGCCAGCAGCGTAGCCGTCGGGAGACAGGGGGCCCACAATGAGCAGTTCTTC,CASSVAVGRQGAHNEQFF
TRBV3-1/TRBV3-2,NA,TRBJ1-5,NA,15,TGTGCCAGCAGCCAAGGACCGGAGTCCATCCAGCCCCAGCATTTT,CASSQGPESIQPQHF
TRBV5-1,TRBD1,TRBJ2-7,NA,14,TGCGCCAGCAGCGTTTGGACAGGTACCTACGAGCAGTACTTC,CASSVWTGTYEQYF
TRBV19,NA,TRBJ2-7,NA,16,TGTGCCAGTAGTATAAGGACAGTCATGCGCTCCTACGAGCAGTACTTC,CASSIRTVMRSYEQYF
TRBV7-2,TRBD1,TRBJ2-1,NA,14,TGTGCCAGCTCCCGGGACAGGGCCTACAATGAGCAGTTCTTC,CASSRDRAYNEQFF
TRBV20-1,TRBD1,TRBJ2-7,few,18,TGCAGTGCTAGTTTGGGACAGGGGCCCCTCATTCACTCCTACGAGCAGTACTTC,CSASLGQGPLIHSYEQYF
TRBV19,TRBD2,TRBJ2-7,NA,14,TGTGCCAGTAGCCGGACTAGCGGGGCCTACGAGCAGTACTTC,CASSRTSGAYEQYF
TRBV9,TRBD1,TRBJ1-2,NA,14,TGTGCCAGCAGCGCGGGGAGACAGGGCTATGGCTACACCTTC,CASSAGRQGYGYTF
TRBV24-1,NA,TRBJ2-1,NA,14,TGTGCCACCGGCAGGGGGGATTTCTACAATGAGCAGTTCTTC,CATGRGDFYNEQFF
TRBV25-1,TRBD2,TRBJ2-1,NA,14,TGTGCCAGCAGTGGATCAGCGGGGGCCGAGGAGCAGTTCTTC,CASSGSAGAEEQFF
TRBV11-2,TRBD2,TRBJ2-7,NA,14,TGTGCCAGCAGCTCAACTAGCGGTTCCTACGAGCAGTACTTC,CASSSTSGSYEQYF
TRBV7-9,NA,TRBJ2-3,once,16,TGTGCCAGCAGCGCCCATGAATCGAGTTACACAGATACGCAGTATTTT,CASSAHESSYTDTQYF
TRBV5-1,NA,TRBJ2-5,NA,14,TGCGCCAGCAAGGTGGGGGCCGCCAAAGAGACCCAGTACTTC,CASKVGAAKETQYF
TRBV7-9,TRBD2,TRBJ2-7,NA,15,TGTGCCAGCAGCTTCGGACTAGCGGGAGTGGGCGAGCAGTACTTC,CASSFGLAGVGEQYF
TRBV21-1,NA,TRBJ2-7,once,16,TGTGCCAGCAGCAGATACCTAGGACAGATACTCTACGAGCAGTACTTC,CASSRYLGQILYEQYF
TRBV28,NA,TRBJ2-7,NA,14,TGTGCCCTCAGGGAGGCGGAGCGAAGGGTCGAGCAGTACTTC,CALREAERRVEQYF
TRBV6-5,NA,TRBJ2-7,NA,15,TGTGCCAGCAGCAATGCGGGGCAGGGCAACTACGAGCAGTACTTC,CASSNAGQGNYEQYF
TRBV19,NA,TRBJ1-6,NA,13,TGTGCCAGTAGTATTCTCGGGGGTTCACCCCTCCACTTT,CASSILGGSPLHF
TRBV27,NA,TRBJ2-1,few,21,TGTGCCAGCAAAGGGCGGGACAGACAAAGCTCGTATACAGGCTACTACAATGAGCAGTTCTTC,CASKGRDRQSSYTGYYNEQFF
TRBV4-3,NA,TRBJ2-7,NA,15,TGCGCCAGCAGCCAAGATATGATTCCGGCCTACGAGCAGTACTTC,CASSQDMIPAYEQYF
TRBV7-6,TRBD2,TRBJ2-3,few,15,TGTGCCAGCAGCTCTACTAGCGGGAAAGCAGATACGCAGTATTTT,CASSSTSGKADTQYF
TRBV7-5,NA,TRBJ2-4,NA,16,TGTGCCAGAAGCCCCTACAGGGGGCGGGGCAAAAACATTCAGTACTTC,CARSPYRGRGKNIQYF
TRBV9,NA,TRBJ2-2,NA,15,TGTGCCAGCAGCGGGACAGAACGGCAGGGCGGGGAGCTGTTTTTT,CASSGTERQGGELFF
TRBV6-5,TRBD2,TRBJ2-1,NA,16,TGTGCCAGCAGTTACGTTGCGGGAGGGCCGTACAATGAGCAGTTCTTC,CASSYVAGGPYNEQFF
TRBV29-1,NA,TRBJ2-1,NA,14,TGCAGCGGGTCTTATACGAGCTCCTACAATGAGCAGTTCTTC,CSGSYTSSYNEQFF
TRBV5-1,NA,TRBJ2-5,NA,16,TGCGCCAGCAGCTTAAGCCCGGGACTCGGGGAAGAGACCCAGTACTTC,CASSLSPGLGEETQYF
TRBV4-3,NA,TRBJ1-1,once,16,TGCGCCAGCAGCCAAGAATCGTGGAGTCGAGGGACTGAAGCTTTCTTT,CASSQESWSRGTEAFF
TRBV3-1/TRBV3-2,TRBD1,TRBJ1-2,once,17,TGTGCCAGCAGCCACCCTGTAAGGGGACAGGGGCCCGATGGCTACACCTTC,CASSHPVRGQGPDGYTF